This T cell receptor beta chain is drawn from a study of blood T cell repertoires in COVID-19. In the source study's methods: Reference gene primers were amplified, and this amplification served to estimate nucleated cell counts. Clones were read by immunoSEQ multiplex PCR, and TCRdb kept only the in-frame ones, dropping some. V and J calls and clone size are given by that table; D and trimming were obtained from the DNA. The sample shows roughly 80,000 clones, roughly 80% of them seen only once. This clonotype originated in a woman aged 60-75 years with acute or convalescent COVID-19. Sequencing was done on a sample of peripheral blood.

The CDR3 here is CASSLPGQGTQAFF. CDR3 nucleotides: TGTGCCAGCAGCTTACCGGGACAGGGGACGCAAGCTTTCTTT. V is TRBV7-2 and J is TRBJ1-1; the match to TRBD1 covers 10 bases. V lost 2 bases and J lost 9; bases outside the gene matches: 6. Per germline, CDR1 SGHTA and CDR2 FQGNSA. This CDR3 contains 14 residues. The full variable domain, in which reference TRBV7-2 and TRBJ1-1 provide the parts outside the CDR3, is GAGVSQSPSNKVTEKGKDVELRCDPISGHTALYWYRQSLGQGLEFLIYFQGNSAPDKSGLPSDRFSAERTGGSVSTLTIQRTQQEDSAVYLCASSLPGQGTQAFFGQGTRLTVV.